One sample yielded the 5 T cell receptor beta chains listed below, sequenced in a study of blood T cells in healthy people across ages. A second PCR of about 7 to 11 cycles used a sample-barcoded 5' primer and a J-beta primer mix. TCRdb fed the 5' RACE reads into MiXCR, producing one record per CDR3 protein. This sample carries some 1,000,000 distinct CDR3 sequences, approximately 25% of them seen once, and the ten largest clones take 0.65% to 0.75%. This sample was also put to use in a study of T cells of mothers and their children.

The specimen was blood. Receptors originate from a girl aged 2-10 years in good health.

CDR3 in amino acids: CASSVGLPSYNEQFF. CDR3 sequence (DNA): TGTGCCAGCAGTGTAGGACTCCCCTCCTACAATGAGCAGTTCTTC. This sequence joins TRBV6-1 and TRBJ2-1, with D possibly matching TRBD2 (5 bases). The germline gives CDR1 MNHNS, CDR2 SASEGT. This CDR3 comprises 15 residues. Trimming stripped 4 bases from V and 0 bases from J, with 10 bases between.

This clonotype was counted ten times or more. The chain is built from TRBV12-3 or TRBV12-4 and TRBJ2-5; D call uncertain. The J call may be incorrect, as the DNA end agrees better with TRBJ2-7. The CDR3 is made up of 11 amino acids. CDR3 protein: CASSRRYEQYF. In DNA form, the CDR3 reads TGTGCCAGCAGTAGGAGATACGAGCAGTACTTC.

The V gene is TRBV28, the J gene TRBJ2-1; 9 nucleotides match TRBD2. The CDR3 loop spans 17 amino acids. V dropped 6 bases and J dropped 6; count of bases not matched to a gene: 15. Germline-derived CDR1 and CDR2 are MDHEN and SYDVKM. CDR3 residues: CASSTKAGGPRGNEQFF. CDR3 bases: TGTGCCAGCAGCACAAAGGCGGGAGGGCCGAGGGGCAATGAGCAGTTCTTC.

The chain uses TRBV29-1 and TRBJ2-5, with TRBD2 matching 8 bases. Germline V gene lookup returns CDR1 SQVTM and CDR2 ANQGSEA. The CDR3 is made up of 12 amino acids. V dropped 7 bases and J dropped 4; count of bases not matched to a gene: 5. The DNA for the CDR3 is TGCAGCGGCGGGGGGTTAACAGAGACCCAGTACTTC. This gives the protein CSGGGLTETQYF.

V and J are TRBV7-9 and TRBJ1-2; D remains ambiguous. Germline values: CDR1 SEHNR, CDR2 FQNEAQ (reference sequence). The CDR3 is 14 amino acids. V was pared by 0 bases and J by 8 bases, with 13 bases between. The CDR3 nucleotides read TGTGCCAGCAGCTTAGCGGCCTCCTTGAGAGGCTACACCTTC. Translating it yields CASSLAASLRGYTF. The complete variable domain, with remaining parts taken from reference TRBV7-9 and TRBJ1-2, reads DTGVSQNPRHKITKRGQNVTFRCDPISEHNRLYWYRQTLGQGPEFLTYFQNEAQLEKSRLLSDRFSAERPKGSFSTLEIQRTEQGDSAMYLCASSLAASLRGYTFGSGTRLTVV.